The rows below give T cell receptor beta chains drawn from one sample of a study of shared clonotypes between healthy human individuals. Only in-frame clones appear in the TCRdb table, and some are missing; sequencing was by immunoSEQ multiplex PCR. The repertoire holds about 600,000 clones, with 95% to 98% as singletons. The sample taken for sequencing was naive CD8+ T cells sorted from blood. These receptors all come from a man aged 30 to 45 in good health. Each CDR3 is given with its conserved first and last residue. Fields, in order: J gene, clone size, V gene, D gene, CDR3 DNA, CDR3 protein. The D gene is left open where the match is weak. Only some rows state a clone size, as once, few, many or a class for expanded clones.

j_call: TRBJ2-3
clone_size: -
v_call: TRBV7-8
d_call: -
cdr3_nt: TGTGCCAGCTTCAGAAGTAGCACAGATACGCAGTATTTT
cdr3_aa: CASFRSSTDTQYF

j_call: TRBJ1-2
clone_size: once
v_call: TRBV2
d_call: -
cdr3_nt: TGTGCCAGCAGCCTTAACGGGCTCTACTTCTATGGCTACACCTTC
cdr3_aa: CASSLNGLYFYGYTF

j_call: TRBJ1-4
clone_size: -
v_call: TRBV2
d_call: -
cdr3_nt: TGTGCCAGCAGTGGCGACCGCGCGGAGGCAACTAATGAAAAACTGTTTTTT
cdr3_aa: CASSGDRAEATNEKLFF

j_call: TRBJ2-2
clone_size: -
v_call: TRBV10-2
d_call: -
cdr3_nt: TGCGCCAGCAGTGAGTCGGCAAGTTATCCCACCGGGGAGCTGTTTTTT
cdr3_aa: CASSESASYPTGELFF

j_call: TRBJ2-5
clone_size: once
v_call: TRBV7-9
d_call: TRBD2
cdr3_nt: TGTGCCAGCAGCCACTTACCGGGACTAGTTGGTGAGACCCAGTACTTC
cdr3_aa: CASSHLPGLVGETQYF

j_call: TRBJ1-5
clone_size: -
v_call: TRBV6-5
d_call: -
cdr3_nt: TGTGCCAGCAGTTCACGACTCCCCCCAAGCAATCAGCCCCAGCATTTT
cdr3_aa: CASSSRLPPSNQPQHF

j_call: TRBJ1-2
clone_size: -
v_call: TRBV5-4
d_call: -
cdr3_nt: TGTGCCAGCAGCTCGGGGAGAGGCTACACCTTC
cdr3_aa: CASSSGRGYTF

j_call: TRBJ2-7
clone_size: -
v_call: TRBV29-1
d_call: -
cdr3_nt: TGCAGCGTTGAAGGCCCTTCCTACGAGCAGTACTTC
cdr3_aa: CSVEGPSYEQYF

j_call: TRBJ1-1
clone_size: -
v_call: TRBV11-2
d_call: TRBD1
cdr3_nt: TGTGCCAGCAGCCACGGGACAGGGGGGAACACTGAAGCTTTCTTT
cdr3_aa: CASSHGTGGNTEAFF

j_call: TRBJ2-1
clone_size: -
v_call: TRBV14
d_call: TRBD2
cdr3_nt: TGTGCCAGCAGCCAAAACCCTGGGACTAGAGCGAAGGATGAGCAGTTCTTC
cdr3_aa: CASSQNPGTRAKDEQFF

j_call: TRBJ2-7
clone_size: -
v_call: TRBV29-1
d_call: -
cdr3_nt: TGCAGCGTTGAAGATCAGGCTTACGAGCAGTACTTC
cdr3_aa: CSVEDQAYEQYF

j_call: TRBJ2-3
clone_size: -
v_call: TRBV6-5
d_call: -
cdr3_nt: TGTGCCAGCAGCGTGGCAGCGGCGCGCACAGATACGCAGTATTTT
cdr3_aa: CASSVAAARTDTQYF

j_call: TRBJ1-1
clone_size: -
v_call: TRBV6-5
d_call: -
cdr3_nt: TGTGCCAGCAGTTATGGGGCGGGCGGCACTGAAGCTTTCTTT
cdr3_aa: CASSYGAGGTEAFF

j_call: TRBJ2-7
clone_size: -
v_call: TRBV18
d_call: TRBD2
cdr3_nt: TGTGCCAGCTCACCACCCGAGCGGGAGCGTGGCGAGCAGTACTTC
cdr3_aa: CASSPPERERGEQYF

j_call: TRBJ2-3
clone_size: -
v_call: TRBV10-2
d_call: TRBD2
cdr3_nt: TGCGCCAGTGAGGAGCGGGGTAGCACAGATACGCAGTATTTT
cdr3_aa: CASEERGSTDTQYF

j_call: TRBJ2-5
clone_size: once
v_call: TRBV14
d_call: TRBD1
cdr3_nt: TGTGCCAGCAGCCGACAGGGGATATGGGGCGGAGAGACCCAGTACTTC
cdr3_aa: CASSRQGIWGGETQYF

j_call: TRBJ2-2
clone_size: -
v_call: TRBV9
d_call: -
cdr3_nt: TGTGCCAGCAGCGCCCCTAACACCGGGGAGCTGTTTTTT
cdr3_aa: CASSAPNTGELFF

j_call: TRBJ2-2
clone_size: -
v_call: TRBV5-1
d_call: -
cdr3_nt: TGCGCCAGCAGCTCCCCAGTTTCGCTGTTTTTT
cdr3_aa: CASSSPVSLFF

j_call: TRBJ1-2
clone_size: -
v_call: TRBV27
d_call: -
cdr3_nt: TGTGCCAGCAGTTTTAGGGGCGCATGGTATGGCTACACCTTC
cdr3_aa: CASSFRGAWYGYTF

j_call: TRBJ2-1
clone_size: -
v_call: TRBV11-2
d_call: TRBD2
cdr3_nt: TGTGCCAGCAGCTTAGCCGGGAGGTTAAACAATGAGCAGTTCTTC
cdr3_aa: CASSLAGRLNNEQFF

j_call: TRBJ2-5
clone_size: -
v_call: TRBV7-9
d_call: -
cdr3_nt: TGTGCCAGCAGCTTACTAGGACTGCAAGAGACCCAGTACTTC
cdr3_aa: CASSLLGLQETQYF

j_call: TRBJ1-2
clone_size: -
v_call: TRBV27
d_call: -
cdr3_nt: TGTGCCAGCAGTCCAGGACATTCTGCTAACTATGGCTACACCTTC
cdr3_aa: CASSPGHSANYGYTF

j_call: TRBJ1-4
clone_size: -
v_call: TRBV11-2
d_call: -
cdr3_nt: TGTGCCAGCAGCTTAGGCGTAACAACTAATGAAAAACTGTTTTTT
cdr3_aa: CASSLGVTTNEKLFF

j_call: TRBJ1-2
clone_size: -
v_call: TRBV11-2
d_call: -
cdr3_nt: TGTGCCAGCAGCTTAGGGGGGGACCGACGTGGCTACACCTTC
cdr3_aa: CASSLGGDRRGYTF